These 10 T cell receptor beta chains were sequenced from one sample in a study of shared clonotypes between healthy human individuals. The table came from immunoSEQ multiplex PCR; TCRdb's copy has only in-frame clones and leaves some out. This table holds 110,000 or so clones, about 62% found once. The sequencing sample was made of memory CD8+ T cells sorted from blood. Subset specified: CD45RO+ cells pooled with CCR7-negative TemRA cells. The receptors stem from a woman aged 25 to 39 in good health.

This rearrangement joins TRBV13 to TRBJ2-1; D not certain. The CDR3 consists of 17 residues. Trimming removed 2 bases at V and 4 bases at J, with 18 bases between. The germline CDR1 and CDR2 sequences are PRHDT and FYEKMQ (reference sequence). CDR3 nucleotides: TGTGCCAGCAGCTTATCCGGTGTTAGACCACCTTACAATGAGCAGTTCTTC. Encoded protein: CASSLSGVRPPYNEQFF.

The V gene is TRBV5-1, the J gene TRBJ1-4; 7 nucleotides match TRBD1. Losses at the gene ends were 2 bases for V and 8 bases for J; bases not matched to a gene: 12. This CDR3 has 16 residues. Per germline, CDR1 SGHRS and CDR2 YFSETQ. CDR3 amino acids: CASSLRDSLPFEKLFF. The CDR3 nucleotides read TGCGCCAGCAGCTTAAGGGACAGCCTCCCATTCGAAAAACTGTTTTTT.

The chain combines TRBV7-6 with TRBJ1-5, with TRBD1 matching over 7 bases. The CDR3 runs to 15 residues. J lost 4 bases, V lost 5 bases, and 8 bases had no gene match. Germline V lookup: CDR1 SGHVS, CDR2 FNYEAQ. CDR3 amino acids: CASSPGTVQNQPQHF. In DNA, the CDR3 is TGTGCCAGCAGCCCCGGGACAGTACAAAATCAGCCCCAGCATTTT.

This clone was counted only a few times. The rearrangement links TRBV5-1 to TRBJ1-5; D gene unclear. This CDR3 has 14 residues. The germline V gene encodes CDR1 SGHRS and CDR2 YFSETQ. V shed 0 bases and J shed 4 bases, with 8 bases lying between them. The CDR3 DNA reads TGCGCCAGCAGCTTGGCGCCCACTAATCAGCCCCAGCATTTT. Its translation: CASSLAPTNQPQHF.

The chain carries TRBV6-1 and TRBJ1-1; tentative D call: TRBD1 (6 bases). The length of the CDR3 is 13 residues. In germline, CDR1 is MNHNS, CDR2 SASEGT. V was shortened by 9 bases and J by 4 bases, with 15 bases between the two germline ends. The DNA for the CDR3 is TGTGCCAGTACACAGGGATGGAGCACTGAAGCTTTCTTT. It encodes CASTQGWSTEAFF.

In the case of this clone: Mismatch with germline at one junction end may stem from a read error. This sequence joins TRBV27 and TRBJ2-7; the match to TRBD1 covers 10 bases. The germline CDR1 and CDR2 sequences are MNHEY and SMNVEV (reference sequence). This CDR3 has 12 amino acids. The CDR3 DNA follows: TGTGCCAGCAGTTTACCTTGGACAGGGGGGTCTTTC. It yields the protein CASSLPWTGGSF.

This clone was seen at least ten times. Other DNA sequences in the sample encode the same CDR3. The rearrangement joins TRBV6-4 to TRBJ2-2, with TRBD1 identical over 9 bases. Unmatched junction bases numbered 0, after V lost 4 bases and J lost 3 bases. This CDR3 spans 14 amino acids. The V gene's germline CDR1 is MRHNA and CDR2 SNTAGT. The CDR3 DNA follows: TGTGCCAGCAGTGGGACAGGGGACACCGGGGAGCTGTTTTTT. Translating it yields CASSGTGDTGELFF.

The chain carries TRBV19 and TRBJ2-7, with TRBD2 matching 10 bases. In germline, CDR1 is LNHDA, CDR2 SQIVND (reference sequence). This CDR3 spans 15 amino acids. V dropped 5 bases and J dropped 3; count of bases not matched to a gene: 7. For the CDR3, the DNA is TGTGCCAGTAGTGCATGGACTAGCGGTTACTACGAGCAGTACTTC. Residues: CASSAWTSGYYEQYF.

This chain joins TRBV29-1 and TRBJ1-1; D is perhaps TRBD1 (5 bases). The V end was cut by 1 base, the J end by 1 base, with 13 bases between. The CDR3 contains 15 residues. The V gene's germline CDR1 is SQVTM and CDR2 ANQGSEA. DNA of the CDR3: TGCAGCGTTGAAGTTCTTCTGGGACCGAACACTGAAGCTTTCTTT. Residues: CSVEVLLGPNTEAFF. Filled out from reference TRBV29-1 and TRBJ1-1, the complete variable domain reads SAVISQKPSRDICQRGTSLTIQCQVDSQVTMMFWYRQQPGQSLTLIATANQGSEATYESGFVIDKFPISRPNLTFSTLTVSNMSPEDSSIYLCSVEVLLGPNTEAFFGQGTRLTVV.

Here the CDR3 DNA reads TGTGCCAGCATAAACACGTACTCCTACGAGCAGTACTTC. This translates into CASINTYSYEQYF. This chain connects TRBV7-9 to TRBJ2-7; D unclear. Germline CDR1 SEHNR, CDR2 FQNEAQ (reference sequence). There are 13 residues in the CDR3. V was shortened by 7 bases and J by 0 bases, with 10 bases between the two germline ends.